This T cell receptor beta chain was captured in a study of blood T cell repertoires in COVID-19. At the level of the study: The cDNA or gDNA used as material had been derived from T cells, B-cell-depleted T cells, or PBMCs.

Measured with immunoSEQ multiplex PCR; TCRdb has only the in-frame clones, and not every one. The table lists 9,000 to 13,000 clones, around 85% of them singletons. The CDR3 has 15 amino acids. J lost 7 bases, V lost 6 bases, and 11 bases had no gene match. The germline gives CDR1 MNHEY, CDR2 SVGEGT. The receptor comes from a man aged 70 or older with active COVID-19. The chain combines TRBV6-2 or TRBV6-3 with TRBJ1-2; 10 nucleotides match TRBD1. The sample taken for sequencing was peripheral blood. This CDR3 is CASSTRQGALAGYTF. DNA for the CDR3: TGTGCCAGCAGCACCCGACAGGGGGCCTTAGCTGGCTACACCTTC.